Given below is one T cell receptor beta chain in context. Its antigen is still unknown. There are no base qualities to consult, and no much larger clone falls within one base. The source of the sample is a study of cytomegalovirus exposure and HLA in healthy donors (dated by TCRdb to about 2017). Notes on the research overall: In an earlier analysis of 450 to 750 of the donors, under 300 Gb of sequence data and 90 million to 120 million unique TCR beta sequences from 180 million or so T cells were reported. About 300 gigabases of sequencing data and tens of millions of unique TCR sequences were included in an early release covering about 620 HLA-typed donors. Among the roughly 410 genotyped donors, more than 70% belonged to the genetic ancestry cluster associated with self-reported Caucasian donors. The study aimed to test whether signatures of past pathogen exposure could be identified by cataloging public T cell receptors. The study used immunosequencing to profile the T cell repertoires of several hundred subjects and linked those repertoires to cytomegalovirus serostatus. In addition to the first cohort of about 650 subjects, a separate validation cohort of 130 or so different subjects was used. The study combined high-throughput TCR immunosequencing, statistical association of individual TCRs with disease status, and machine learning to predict cytomegalovirus infection status. In a later analysis, previously published TCR beta repertoires from 670 or so donors were re-analyzed and high-resolution HLA genotyping was added so that TCR occurrence patterns could be studied. In the later analysis, no new phenotypic data were used to find candidate immune exposures; instead, reliance was placed on TCR beta sequences and their occurrence across donors. An earlier analysis of some 600 of the donors applied high-throughput TCR beta sequencing to assess whether each TCR beta V gene segment acted as functional or pseudogenic. Donor age, sex, ethnicity and CMV serostatus were collected together with the repertoire data. A later genetic analysis took genome-wide SNP genotypes for 398 of the 666 donors and used that subset as a discovery cohort. Every discovery cohort repertoire had been produced on one sequencing platform. Both class I and class II loci were covered by HLA typing, at four-digit resolution. Typing coverage differed by locus: A, B, C, DRB1 and DQB1 were typed in about 629-630 donors, DQA1 in about 560, DPA1 in 600 to 610, and DPB1 in roughly 450. Roughly 5 DR-DQ haplotypes were treated as single units for association and clustering because of strong linkage in the cohort. Among roughly 400 genotyped donors of the cohort, an average of around 240,000 unique TCR beta nucleotide sequences were sequenced per donor, around 18% of them non-productive. Overall results and qualifications from the work: A group of highly shared sequence variants was considered likely to be a technical artifact of the sequencing pipeline. In a later analysis, HLA-associated TCR beta chains showed more clonal expansion and lower generation probabilities than non-associated chains that were equally common. The presence/absence analyses assumed that sequencing depth was roughly uniform across donors, and that assumption may not be true. In a later genetic analysis, a missense DCLRE1C variant was associated with V-gene and J-gene trimming of TCR beta chains, and the association was replicated in an independent cohort. The authors suggested that the approach could potentially be generalized to other disease states and immunological phenotypes. Most TCR sequences were seen in very few donors, while some public TCRs were found in many individuals. A few of the identified cytomegalovirus-associated TCR beta chains were confirmed in vitro to be specific for cytomegalovirus antigens. CMV serostatus was the only immune exposure information available for the cohort. Only TCR beta chains were sequenced in this cohort, and the absence of alpha or paired-chain data limited detectable features. At a false discovery rate of 0.05, a later analysis linked 16,951 TCR beta sequences to specific HLA alleles. The 87-base-pair reads could not distinguish some IMGT-functional V segments, including TRBV6-2 and TRBV6-3, so those segments were excluded. A further reported finding was that TCR beta sequences accurately predicted the HLA-A and HLA-B alleles for most subjects in the first cohort. Linkage disequilibrium might explain the correlated functional status among segregating V segments, but an unknown experimental factor could not be ruled out. Most CMV-associated TCR beta chains appeared to be HLA-restricted in a later analysis, and the HLA associations seemed to be driven largely by CMV exposure. In a later analysis, TCR association rates were found to vary across HLA loci, with the most associated TCRs seen for DRB1 alleles and the fewest for HLA-C alleles. Because counts were too low, about 18 rarely observed V segments, including chromosome 9 orphons, were excluded from the earlier analysis of 587 of the donors. Cytomegalovirus status was reported to be diagnosed by the classifier with high specificity and sensitivity in both the original and validation cohorts. In the study, 164 TCR beta chains were listed as associated with cytomegalovirus. Several of the top co-occurrence clusters appeared to be linked to parvovirus B19, influenza, CMV and Epstein-Barr virus, according to a later analysis. When HLA alleles, especially DR and DQ, strongly co-occurred, TCR associations were difficult to assign to individual alleles. A later genetic analysis reported fewer N-insertions in productive TCRs among donors in an Asian-associated ancestry cluster than the approximately 700-donor mean. In an earlier analysis of more than 500 of the donors, most TCR beta V segments appeared in productive rearrangements about 87% or about 30% of the time, broadly matching IMGT annotations. Because some donors lacked HLA typing at each locus, the association tests relied only on the typed subset.

Per the germline V gene, MNHNS is the CDR1 and SASEGT is the CDR2. Trimmed from V: 3 bases; trimmed from J: 6 bases; junction bases lacking a gene match: 4. From cysteine to phenylalanine, the CDR3 is 16 amino acids long. CDR3 DNA only is kept here, 48 bases in frame from base 1. The library was made by the immunoSEQ multiplex PCR assay. For the multiplex PCR, a mixture combining 60 forward primers for TCR Vbeta segments and 13 reverse primers for TCR Jbeta segments was used. The CDR3 region of rearranged TCR beta genes was amplified from genomic DNA by a multiplex PCR assay. Amplified TCR beta libraries were sequenced as 87-base-pair reads on the Illumina HiSeq System. In the paper's pipeline: A later analysis counted about 76 million unique TCR beta chains across the 700 or so repertoires, and around 9.9 million of these chains were shared by at least two donors. To remove PCR and sequencing errors, raw reads were error-corrected and collapsed into unique sequences using a nearest-neighbor algorithm that merged closely related sequences. V, D and J gene segments were assigned by aligning CDR3 sequences to IMGT reference sequences. For a sequence to be retained, a match of at least six nucleotides was required to both a V gene segment and a J gene segment. A rearrangement counted as productive if the CDR3 had no stop codons and remained in frame with V and J, and every other rearrangement counted as non-productive. CDR3 was defined according to IMGT convention as the region running from the second conserved V-encoded cysteine to the conserved J-encoded phenylalanine. The earlier analysis of 587 of the donors excluded sequences that lacked an unambiguous match to a single V gene segment. In an earlier analysis of some 590 of the donors, a V segment was called functional when productive rearrangements were above 56.7%, and segregating when the standard deviation between donors exceeded 5%. A statistical classification framework was developed to diagnose cytomegalovirus status using the catalog of TCR beta chain sequences. V and J gene assignment, in a later analysis, came from comparing TCR nucleotide sequences with IMGT/GENE-DB human TR gene sequences. A later analysis assigned CDR3 sequences and most-parsimonious VDJ recombination scenarios with the TCRdist pipeline. A later analysis defined each TCR beta chain by its CDR3 amino acid sequence plus V-gene family, and excluded reads lacking a unique V-gene family. To address suspected cross-contamination and a sequencing artifact, a later analysis removed 550 to 750 highly shared, low-generation-probability nucleotide sequences. In a later analysis, a clonal expansion index was calculated for each public chain from normalized within-repertoire ranks of inferred template counts. In a later analysis, generation probabilities were computed with a VDJ recombination model fitted to out-of-frame rearrangements, and the resulting probabilities were checked against IGoR. In a later analysis, hypergeometric tests were used to score TCR-TCR, TCR-HLA and TCR-CMV co-occurrence, with a repertoire-size bias correction applied to TCR pairs. In a later analysis, false discovery rates were estimated by permuting HLA or CMV assignments 20 times. In a later analysis, co-occurring TCRs were grouped using DBSCAN, with TCRdist sequence similarity added in when clustering inside HLA-allele-positive subsets. For co-occurrence clustering, repertoires with fewer than 30,000 or more than 120,000 public chains were excluded, along with a handful of repertoires with anomalous nucleotide sharing. As stored in TCRdb, this immuneACCESS dataset retains in-frame rearrangements with V and J assigned. A fraction of the clones does not appear; measured against another copy, unresolved V genes explain less than half of the discrepancy, and the remainder lacks a known reason. The V and J calls and clone size come from that table; D and trimming were worked out from the DNA. The sample yields 180,000 or so clones; around 80% were counted once. The ten top clones hold more than 1.5% of the sample.

The cohort comprised some 680 healthy bone marrow donors. At the time of sampling, all cohort members were nominally healthy, though unrecorded immune exposures were likely present. The donor tested CMV seronegative and was one of the 352 seronegative cohort members. A peripheral blood sample was collected from each donor, and TCR beta sequencing was performed on peripheral blood mononuclear cells. The Qiagen DNeasy Blood Extraction Kit was used to extract genomic DNA from the blood cell samples. The source is a man aged 35 to 55 in good health and CMV-seronegative. The sequence is built from TRBV6-1 and TRBJ2-1; 14 central nucleotides agree with TRBD2. Source material: PBMCs. In nucleotide form, the sequence is TGTGCCAGCAGTGATCCGGGACTAGCGGGAGTCAATGAGCAGTTCTTC. Its coded protein is CASSDPGLAGVNEQFF.